Listed below are T cell receptor beta chains from one sample, sequenced in a study of T-cell reconstitution after alpha-beta-depleted transplantation in children. From the PCR reads, TCRdb called clonotypes with MiXCR, one entry per CDR3 protein. The data show 200,000 to 250,000 distinct CDR3 sequences, with roughly 6.6% seen just once and about 5.5% held by the top ten. The sample consisted of PBMCs, taken before TCRalphabeta/CD19-depleted stem cell transplant. The receptors come from a boy aged 2-15 years with acute lymphoblastic leukemia, due to receive a stem cell transplant. Both conserved end residues are part of each CDR3. Fields, in order: V gene, J gene, D gene, clone size, CDR3 protein, CDR3 DNA. A D gene is named only where the DNA matches it firmly. Expanded clones are given a class, and other clones once, few, many or no size at all.

>TRBV14|TRBJ2-3|NA|NA
CASSPGLYAQYF
TGTGCCAGCAGCCCCGGACTCTATGCGCAGTATTTT
>TRBV7-2|TRBJ2-1|NA|NA
CASSFLATGNEQFF
TGTGCCAGCAGCTTTTTGGCTACGGGCAATGAGCAGTTCTTC
>TRBV2|TRBJ2-2|NA|NA
CASVSNTGELFF
TGTGCCAGCGTTTCGAACACCGGGGAGCTGTTTTTT
>TRBV20-1|TRBJ2-1|NA|few
CSASGKSYNEQFF
TGCAGTGCTTCGGGGAAATCTTACAATGAGCAGTTCTTC
>TRBV2|TRBJ2-7|NA|few
CASSETPIYEQYF
TGTGCCAGCAGTGAAACCCCTATCTACGAGCAGTACTTC
>TRBV20-1|TRBJ2-5|NA|many
CSFPRRQETQYF
TGCAGTTTCCCGCGAAGACAAGAGACCCAGTACTTC
>TRBV4-3|TRBJ2-1|NA|many
CASSQDTYPRLFF
TGCGCCAGCAGCCAAGATACGTACCCCCGACTGTTCTTC
>TRBV11-2|TRBJ1-5|NA|many
CASSLVSIGSGQPQHF
TGTGCCAGCAGCTTAGTATCTATCGGATCGGGTCAGCCCCAGCATTTT
>TRBV7-9|TRBJ2-7|NA|NA
CASSPLSGESPFDEQYF
TGTGCCAGCAGCCCGCTATCGGGAGAGTCCCCCTTCGACGAGCAGTACTTC
>TRBV29-1|TRBJ1-1|NA|many
CSVPDRNTEAFF
TGCAGCGTCCCAGACAGGAACACTGAAGCTTTCTTT
>TRBV7-3|TRBJ2-2|NA|NA
CASSFTGGGVNTGELFF
TGTGCCAGCAGCTTCACTGGCGGCGGGGTGAACACCGGGGAGCTGTTTTTT
>TRBV5-1|TRBJ1-4|NA|many
CASSFRGARNEKLFF
TGCGCCAGCAGCTTTAGAGGGGCCCGTAATGAAAAACTGTTTTTT
>TRBV7-9|TRBJ2-5|TRBD2|many
CASSLTAGETQYF
TGTGCCAGCAGCTTGACAGCGGGGGAGACCCAGTACTTC
>TRBV12-3/TRBV12-4|TRBJ1-1|NA|many
CASSYIHVDTEAFF
TGTGCCAGCAGTTACATCCACGTTGACACTGAAGCTTTCTTT
>TRBV29-1|TRBJ2-7|TRBD2|many
CSVVPREGSSYEQYF
TGCAGCGTTGTGCCGCGGGAGGGCAGTTCCTACGAGCAGTACTTC
>TRBV4-3|TRBJ2-7|NA|few
CASSQDEQGPYEQYF
TGCGCCAGCAGCCAAGATGAGCAGGGGCCCTACGAGCAGTACTTC
>TRBV28|TRBJ2-5|NA|many
CASSLDRAGAETQYF
TGTGCCAGCAGTTTAGACCGAGCGGGCGCAGAGACCCAGTACTTC
>TRBV20-1|TRBJ2-1|TRBD2|many
CSAYLSSWTSGRGNEQFF
TGCAGTGCTTACCTATCGTCCTGGACTAGCGGGAGGGGCAATGAGCAGTTCTTC
>TRBV6-5|TRBJ2-3|NA|many
CASSSDRTAYTQYF
TGTGCCAGCAGTTCCGACAGAACTGCCTATACGCAGTATTTT
>TRBV20-1|TRBJ2-2|NA|NA
CCARNLWRGPNTGELFF
TGCTGTGCTAGGAATTTATGGCGGGGGCCGAACACCGGGGAGCTGTTTTTT
>TRBV12-3/TRBV12-4|TRBJ1-1|NA|few
CASSLATRGPPEAFF
TGTGCCAGCAGTTTGGCTACACGGGGCCCCCCTGAAGCTTTCTTT
>TRBV29-1|TRBJ1-3|NA|many
CSGGHGNTIYF
TGCAGCGGGGGACATGGAAACACCATATATTTT
>TRBV29-1|TRBJ1-4|NA|NA
CSVEGGAASEKLFF
TGCAGCGTCGAAGGAGGGGCGGCAAGCGAAAAACTGTTTTTT
>TRBV15|TRBJ1-1|NA|few
CATSPPNGLSTEAFF
TGTGCCACCAGCCCACCCAATGGGTTAAGCACTGAAGCTTTCTTT
>TRBV7-2|TRBJ2-1|NA|few
CASSLAGRGTEQFF
TGTGCCAGCAGCTTAGCGGGACGGGGGACGGAGCAGTTCTTC
>TRBV20-1|TRBJ2-6|NA|many
CSARSKGGTSISSGANVLTF
TGCAGTGCTAGGAGTAAGGGGGGGACGTCGATAAGCTCTGGGGCCAACGTCCTGACTTTC
>TRBV20-1|TRBJ2-1|TRBD2|many
CSARVAGGNEQFF
TGCAGTGCTAGAGTAGCGGGAGGTAATGAGCAGTTCTTC
>TRBV4-1|TRBJ1-5|NA|few
CASSHQGRSNQPQHF
TGCGCCAGCAGCCATCAGGGACGGTCAAATCAGCCCCAGCATTTT
>TRBV29-1|TRBJ1-4|NA|many
CSVVEGPGRNNEKLFF
TGCAGCGTTGTTGAGGGGCCAGGGCGAAATAATGAAAAACTGTTTTTT
>TRBV20-1|TRBJ2-1|NA|NA
CSAGGPPYNEQFF
TGCAGTGCTGGAGGGCCTCCCTACAATGAGCAGTTCTTC
>TRBV6-2/TRBV6-3|TRBJ2-1|TRBD2|few
CASRPGLVGLEQFF
TGTGCCAGCAGACCCGGACTAGTGGGGCTAGAGCAGTTCTTC
>TRBV7-8|TRBJ1-2|NA|NA
CASSLLLEGSGYTF
TGTGCCAGCAGCTTACTCTTAGAGGGAAGTGGCTACACCTTC
>TRBV18|TRBJ2-1|TRBD1|few
CASSPDRDSYNEQFF
TGTGCCAGCTCACCGGACAGGGACTCCTACAATGAGCAGTTCTTC
>TRBV11-2|TRBJ2-1|TRBD2|many
CASSCGSTSGSPLDEQFF
TGTGCCAGCAGCTGCGGATCTACTAGCGGGAGTCCCCTCGATGAGCAGTTCTTC
>TRBV2|TRBJ2-7|NA|many
CASRPGQGNYEQYF
TGTGCCAGCAGGCCCGGACAAGGGAACTACGAGCAGTACTTC
>TRBV24-1|TRBJ2-7|NA|few
CATSVGNDYEQYF
TGTGCCACCAGTGTGGGGAACGACTACGAGCAGTACTTC
>TRBV4-2|TRBJ1-2|NA|NA
CASSPGEGGPYGYTF
TGTGCCAGCAGCCCGGGAGAGGGGGGACCCTATGGCTACACCTTC
>TRBV20-1|TRBJ2-3|NA|many
CSADPTGSKTDTQYF
TGCAGTGCTGACCCTACCGGGAGTAAGACAGATACGCAGTATTTT
>TRBV7-2|TRBJ2-1|NA|many
CASSLFGVEGNEQFF
TGTGCCAGCAGCTTATTCGGCGTTGAGGGCAATGAGCAGTTCTTC
>TRBV29-1|TRBJ2-2|NA|many
CSAGGTNTGELFF
TGCAGCGCTGGTGGGACGAACACCGGGGAGCTGTTTTTT
>TRBV10-3|TRBJ2-7|NA|many
CAISVSGPYEQYF
TGTGCCATCAGTGTTAGTGGGCCCTACGAGCAGTACTTC
>TRBV4-3|TRBJ2-1|TRBD2|many
CASSRHVLADEQFF
TGCGCCAGCAGCCGACACGTTCTAGCGGATGAGCAGTTCTTC
>TRBV7-9|TRBJ2-3|NA|many
CASSIGTDTQYF
TGTGCCAGCAGCATAGGGACAGATACGCAGTATTTT
>TRBV7-2|TRBJ2-3|NA|many
CASSLEAWADTQYF
TGTGCCAGCAGCTTAGAAGCTTGGGCAGATACGCAGTATTTT
>TRBV20-1|TRBJ1-5|NA|few
CSAVSGYQPQHF
TGCAGTGCCGTTTCAGGTTATCAGCCCCAGCATTTT
>TRBV12-3/TRBV12-4|TRBJ2-5|NA|many
CASSFLVGVETQYF
TGTGCCAGCAGTTTTCTCGTTGGTGTGGAGACCCAGTACTTC
>TRBV2|TRBJ2-1|TRBD1|NA
CAMWDRAYNEQFF
TGTGCCATGTGGGACAGGGCCTACAATGAGCAGTTCTTC
>TRBV20-1|TRBJ2-2|NA|many
CSVEAGKNTGELFF
TGCAGTGTGGAGGCAGGGAAAAACACCGGGGAGCTGTTTTTT
>TRBV5-1|TRBJ1-1|NA|few
CASSLALAGILNTEAFF
TGCGCCAGCAGCTTGGCCTTGGCCGGGATCCTGAACACTGAAGCTTTCTTT
>TRBV7-2|TRBJ2-3|TRBD2|few
CASMLGLAGLDTQYF
TGTGCCAGTATGCTCGGACTAGCGGGGTTAGATACGCAGTATTTT
>TRBV11-2|TRBJ2-7|TRBD2|few
CASTLGTSGAYEQYF
TGTGCCAGCACCCTTGGGACTAGCGGAGCCTACGAGCAGTACTTC
>TRBV28|TRBJ2-1|NA|many
CASTPNDHEQFF
TGTGCCAGCACCCCTAACGACCATGAGCAGTTCTTC